One sample yielded the 17 T cell receptor beta chains listed below, sequenced in a study of blood T cell repertoires in COVID-19. Libraries were prepared by immunoSEQ multiplex PCR; TCRdb keeps only in-frame clonotypes and omits some of them. Among a few hundred thousand clones listed, 65% to 90% were seen once. Material for sequencing was peripheral blood. The source is a human donor in a cohort sampled during active COVID-19.

The rearrangement links TRBV2 to TRBJ1-6; no clear D. Germline V CDR1 and CDR2: SNHLY, FYNNEI. The V end was cut by 6 bases, the J end by 7 bases, with 16 bases between. The CDR3 length is 15 residues. CDR3 DNA sequence: TGTGCCAGCAGGAGGGAAGCCGTCGGGAATTCACCCCTCCACTTT. Protein product: CASRREAVGNSPLHF.

V gene TRBV19 combines with J gene TRBJ1-1; D gene uncertain. Per germline, CDR1 LNHDA and CDR2 SQIVND (reference sequence). The V and J ends lost 1 base and 6 bases respectively, with 12 bases between them. The CDR3 spans 14 residues. The CDR3 sequence: CASSIVGAQAEAFF. DNA for the CDR3: TGTGCCAGTAGTATAGTCGGTGCTCAGGCTGAAGCTTTCTTT.

The chain is built from TRBV9 and TRBJ1-1; D perhaps matches TRBD1 (6 bases). Germline-derived CDR1 and CDR2 are SGDLS and YYNGEE. This CDR3 spans 13 amino acids. V gave up 0 bases and J gave up 5 bases, with 8 bases separating them. The CDR3 loop reads CASSVGGQTEAFF. CDR3 sequence (DNA): TGTGCCAGCAGCGTAGGGGGGCAAACTGAAGCTTTCTTT. The full variable domain, in which reference TRBV9 and TRBJ1-1 provide the parts outside the CDR3, is DSGVTQTPKHLITATGQRVTLRCSPRSGDLSVYWYQQSLDQGLQFLIQYYNGEERAKGNILERFSAQQFPDLHSELNLSSLELGDSALYFCASSVGGQTEAFFGQGTRLTVV.

The chain is built from TRBV6-5 and TRBJ1-2, with 8 bases lining up with TRBD1. This CDR3 contains 14 residues. V shed 0 bases, J shed 7 bases, and the junction held 4 bases outside the gene matches. Germline V lookup: CDR1 MNHEY, CDR2 SVGAGI. CDR3: CASSYSQGARGYTF. CDR3 nucleotide sequence: TGTGCCAGCAGTTACTCTCAGGGGGCACGTGGCTACACCTTC.

This chain's CDR3 is CASSPEGNSPLHF. CDR3 DNA: TGTGCCAGCAGCCCGGAGGGCAATTCACCCCTCCACTTT. V is TRBV5-4 and J is TRBJ1-6; no definite D call. The V end lost 4 bases, the J end lost 7 bases, and 9 bases lay between the germline ends. CDR1 SGHNT and CDR2 YYREEE come from the germline V gene (reference sequence). CDR3 size: 13 residues.

Note on this clone: This CDR3 is also generated by other DNA sequences in the sample. The J gene is TRBJ1-1, the V gene TRBV6-5; D gene unclear. The germline V gene encodes CDR1 MNHEY and CDR2 SVGAGI. The ends were cut back, 8 bases at V and 1 base at J, with 5 bases in the middle. The CDR3 covers 11 residues. CDR3 in amino acids: CASSRNTEAFF. The CDR3 DNA sequence: TGTGCCAGCTCCAGGAACACTGAAGCTTTCTTT.

Worth noting for this clone: Other DNA sequences within the sample encode an identical CDR3. The chain uses TRBV18 and TRBJ2-3; 7 nucleotides match TRBD2. CDR1 KGHSH and CDR2 LQKENI come from the germline V gene. V lost 3 bases to trimming and J lost 6 bases; unmatched junction nucleotides: 0. The CDR3 is 12 amino acids. DNA for the CDR3: TGTGCCAGCTCACCGGGGGGGGATACGCAGTATTTT. Encoded protein: CASSPGGDTQYF. Supplemented by reference TRBV18 and TRBJ2-3, the full variable domain reads NAGVMQNPRHLVRRRGQEARLRCSPMKGHSHVYWYRQLPEEGLKFMVYLQKENIIDESGMPKERFSAEFPKEGPSILRIQQVVRGDSAAYFCASSPGGDTQYFGPGTRLTVL.

The chain has TRBV2 and TRBJ1-1, with a weak D call TRBD1 (5 bases). Germline CDR1 SNHLY, CDR2 FYNNEI. The CDR3 runs to 13 residues. Trimming pared 3 bases from V and 12 bases from J, leaving 17 bases between. CDR3: CASSEDDRQIPFF. The CDR3 region has the DNA TGTGCCAGCAGTGAGGATGACAGACAGATCCCTTTCTTT. Variable domain in full (rest from reference TRBV2 and TRBJ1-1): EPEVTQTPSHQVTQMGQEVILRCVPISNHLYFYWYRQILGQKVEFLVSFYNNEISEKSEIFDDQFSVERPDGSNFTLKIRSTKLEDSAMYFCASSEDDRQIPFFGQGTRLTVV.

V and J are TRBV7-3 and TRBJ2-2; TRBD1 might be the D (6 bases). The CDR3 runs 14 residues. V was cut by 10 bases and J by 0 bases, with 12 bases left in between. CDR1 is SGHTA, CDR2 FQGTGA, per germline. In nucleotides, the CDR3 is TGTGCCACGCGCCGGGACACGAACACCGGGGAGCTGTTTTTT. This gives the protein CATRRDTNTGELFF.

J is TRBJ2-4 and V is TRBV10-2; 12 bases align to TRBD1. Losses at the gene ends were 3 bases for V and 8 bases for J; bases not matched to a gene: 8. Germline CDR1 and CDR2: WSHSY and SAAADI. The CDR3 is made up of 16 amino acids. CDR3 loop: CASSEIGTGGADIQYF. In DNA, the CDR3 is TGCGCCAGCAGTGAAATTGGGACAGGGGGCGCGGACATTCAGTACTTC.

The chain combines TRBV2 with TRBJ1-5; D remains ambiguous. CDR3 size: 12 residues. CDR1 and CDR2 from the germline V gene are SNHLY and FYNNEI. V was clipped by 6 bases and J by 5 bases, with 8 bases between them. In DNA form, the CDR3 reads TGTGCCAGCAGGGCCCTTGATCAGCCCCAGCATTTT. It yields the protein CASRALDQPQHF.

This clone was seen just once. The chain has TRBV24-1 and TRBJ2-2; 7 bases map to TRBD1. Germline V gives CDR1 KGHDR, CDR2 SFDVKD. Germline trimming cut 1 base from V and 1 base from J; bases unmatched to any gene: 2. The CDR3 has 16 amino acids. This CDR3 reads CATSDLDRENTGELFF. DNA of the CDR3: TGTGCCACCAGTGATTTAGACAGGGAGAACACCGGGGAGCTGTTTTTT.

The V and J genes are TRBV7-6 and TRBJ1-1, with 7 bases matching TRBD1. The germline gives CDR1 SGHVS, CDR2 FNYEAQ. The CDR3 is made up of 15 amino acids. Trimming removed 5 bases from V and 3 bases from J; junction bases left unmatched: 9. This chain's CDR3 is CASSTSTGSDTEAFF. The CDR3 nucleotides read TGTGCCAGCAGCACTTCGACAGGGTCGGACACTGAAGCTTTCTTT.

This clone was found a few times. CDR3 nucleotides: TGTGCCAGCAGCCTTACAGGGGAATCACCCCTCCACTTT. Protein: CASSLTGESPLHF. The rearrangement links TRBV7-9 to TRBJ1-6; TRBD1 agrees at 7 bases. The CDR3 has 13 amino acids. Germline CDR1 reads SEHNR; CDR2 reads FQNEAQ (reference sequence). V trimming: 5 bases; J trimming: 10 bases; junction bases outside the gene matches: 5.

The V and J genes are TRBV12-5 and TRBJ1-2; the match to TRBD1 covers 8 bases. The length of the CDR3 is 15 residues. Per germline, CDR1 LGHNT and CDR2 FRNRAP. V trimming: 0 bases; J trimming: 8 bases; junction bases outside the gene matches: 8. Here the CDR3 reads CASGLVSGPGGGYTF. CDR3 coding DNA: TGTGCTAGTGGTTTGGTTTCTGGGCCAGGGGGCGGCTACACCTTC.

This sequence joins TRBV6-6 and TRBJ2-4, with TRBD2 matching 8 bases. Per the germline V gene, CDR1 is MNHNY and CDR2 is SVGAGI (reference sequence). The CDR3 length is 16 residues. Trimming removed 5 bases from V and 0 bases from J; junction bases left unmatched: 6. CDR3 loop: CASSLERGLAKNIQYF. CDR3 nucleotide sequence: TGTGCCAGCAGTCTCGAGCGGGGGCTAGCCAAAAACATTCAGTACTTC.

This rearrangement joins TRBV30 to TRBJ1-1; 9 positions match TRBD1. The CDR3 consists of 13 residues. The germline gives CDR1 GTSNPN, CDR2 SVGIG (reference sequence). Trimming cost V 1 base and J 10 bases; bases outside gene matches: 7. The CDR3 here is CAWSGGQGSVAFF. The DNA of the CDR3 is TGTGCCTGGAGTGGAGGACAGGGGAGTGTAGCTTTCTTT.